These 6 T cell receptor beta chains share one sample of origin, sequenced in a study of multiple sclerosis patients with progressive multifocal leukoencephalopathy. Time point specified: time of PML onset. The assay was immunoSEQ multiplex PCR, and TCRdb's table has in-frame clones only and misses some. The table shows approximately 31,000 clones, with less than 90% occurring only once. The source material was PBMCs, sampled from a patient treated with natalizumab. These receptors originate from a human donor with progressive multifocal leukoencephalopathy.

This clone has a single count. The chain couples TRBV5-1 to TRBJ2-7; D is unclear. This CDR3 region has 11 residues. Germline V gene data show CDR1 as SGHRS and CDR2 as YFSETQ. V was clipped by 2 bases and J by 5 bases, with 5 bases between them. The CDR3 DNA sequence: TGCGCCAGCAGCTTAGGGCACGAGCAGTACTTC. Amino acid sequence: CASSLGHEQYF. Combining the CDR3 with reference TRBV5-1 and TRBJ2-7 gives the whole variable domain KAGVTQTPRYLIKTRGQQVTLSCSPISGHRSVSWYQQTPGQGLQFLFEYFSETQRNKGNFPGRFSGRQFSNSRSEMNVSTLELGDSALYLCASSLGHEQYFGPGTRLTVT.

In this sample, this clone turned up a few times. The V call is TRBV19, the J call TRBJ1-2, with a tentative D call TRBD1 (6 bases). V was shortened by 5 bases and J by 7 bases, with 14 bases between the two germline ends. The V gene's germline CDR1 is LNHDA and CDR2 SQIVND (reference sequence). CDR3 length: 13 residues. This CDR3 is CASSLLGQTGYTF. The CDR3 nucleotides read TGTGCCAGTAGTTTACTCGGACAGACTGGCTACACCTTC.

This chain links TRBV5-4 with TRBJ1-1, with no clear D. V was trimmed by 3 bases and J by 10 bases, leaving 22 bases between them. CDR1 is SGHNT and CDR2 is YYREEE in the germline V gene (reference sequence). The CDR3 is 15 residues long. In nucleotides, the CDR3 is TGTGCCAGCAGCTCACCCCCTCCGGGCACGGCGCCAGCTTTCTTT. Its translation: CASSSPPPGTAPAFF.

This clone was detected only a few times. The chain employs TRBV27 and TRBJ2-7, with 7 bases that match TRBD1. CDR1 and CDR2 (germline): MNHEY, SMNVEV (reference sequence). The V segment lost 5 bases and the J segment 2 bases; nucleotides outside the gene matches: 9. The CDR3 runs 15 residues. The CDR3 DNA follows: TGTGCCAGCAGTCCTGAGGGGGCGATCCCCTACGAGCAGTACTTC. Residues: CASSPEGAIPYEQYF.

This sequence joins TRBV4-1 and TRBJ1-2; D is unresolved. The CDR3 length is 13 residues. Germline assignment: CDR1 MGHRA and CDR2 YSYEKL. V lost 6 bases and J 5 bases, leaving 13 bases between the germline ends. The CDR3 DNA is TGCGCCAGCAGTCAAAGGACGGATTATGGCTACACCTTC. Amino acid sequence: CASSQRTDYGYTF.

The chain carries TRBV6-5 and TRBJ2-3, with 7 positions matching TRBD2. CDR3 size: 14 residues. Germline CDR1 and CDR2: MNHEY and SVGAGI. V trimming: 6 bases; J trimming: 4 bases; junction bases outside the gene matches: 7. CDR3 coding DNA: TGTGCCAGCAGCCCCCCCGGGAGGCCAGATACGCAGTATTTT. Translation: CASSPPGRPDTQYF.